The 20 T cell receptor beta chains below were found in one sample sequenced in a study of long-term antiretroviral therapy in people with HIV. Researchers report immunoSEQ v3.0 was run at survey level. TCRdb's copy holds only in-frame clones and misses some; the assay was immunoSEQ multiplex PCR. The data contain roughly 38,000 clones, 75% to 90% of them seen just once; the ten biggest clones take up less than 6%. Sample: unsorted PBMCs, taken 3.4 years after starting antiretroviral therapy. All receptors derive from a man aged 25-45 years with HIV.

The V call is TRBV28, the J call TRBJ1-5; no firm D call. This CDR3 region has 13 residues. Germline CDR1 reads MDHEN; CDR2 reads SYDVKM. Trimming cost V 2 bases and J 6 bases, with 8 bases left between them. The CDR3 protein is CASSLPGGQPQHF. CDR3 coding DNA: TGTGCCAGCAGTTTACCAGGTGGTCAGCCCCAGCATTTT. Full variable domain (missing parts from reference TRBV28 and TRBJ1-5): DVKVTQSSRYLVKRTGEKVFLECVQDMDHENMFWYRQDPGLGLRLIYFSYDVKMKEKGDIPEGYSVSREKKERFSLILESASTNQTSMYLCASSLPGGQPQHFGDGTRLSIL.

The J gene is TRBJ2-7, the V gene TRBV6-5; 8 nucleotides agree with TRBD2. The CDR3 spans 12 residues. The ends lost 11 bases at V and 7 bases at J; junction bases unmatched: 10. CDR1 MNHEY and CDR2 SVGAGI come from the germline V gene. The CDR3, as DNA: TGTGCCTCCCAGCGGGAGTTGGGGGAGCAGTACTTC. Amino acids: CASQRELGEQYF.

The chain recombines TRBV19 with TRBJ1-2; a weak D match, TRBD1 (5 bases). Germline CDR1 is LNHDA and CDR2 is SQIVND (reference sequence). V lost 5 bases to trimming and J lost 0 bases, with 13 bases between them. The CDR3 spans 15 residues. CDR3: CASSFFDSPNYGYTF. The DNA for the CDR3 is TGTGCCAGTAGTTTTTTCGACAGCCCTAACTATGGCTACACCTTC.

CDR3 residues: CASSIDLSGRAVRQYF. In DNA form, the CDR3 reads TGTGCCAGTAGTATAGATTTGAGCGGGAGGGCCGTGCGGCAGTACTTC. The chain recombines TRBV19 with TRBJ2-7; TRBD2 aligns across 10 bases. CDR1 LNHDA and CDR2 SQIVND come from the germline V gene (reference sequence). V shed 0 bases, J shed 9 bases, and the junction held 11 bases outside the gene matches. The CDR3 consists of 16 residues.

The table lists this clone with a few counts. The chain combines TRBV9 with TRBJ2-2, with 9 nucleotides matching TRBD1. Germline V gene sequence: CDR1 SGDLS, CDR2 YYNGEE. The CDR3 is 14 residues long. Trimming removed 3 bases from V and 5 bases from J; junction bases left unmatched: 2. The CDR3 DNA reads TGTGCCAGCAGCGAAGGACAGGGGACCGGGGAGCTGTTTTTT. Protein product: CASSEGQGTGELFF.

This chain joins TRBV5-8 and TRBJ2-1; the match to TRBD2 covers 8 bases. The CDR3 covers 15 residues. Germline-derived CDR1 and CDR2 are SGHTS and YDEGEE. V shed 6 bases, J shed 1 base, and the junction held 6 bases outside the gene matches. CDR3 region: CASIRTSSSYNEQFF. The CDR3 coding sequence is TGTGCCAGCATCCGGACTAGCTCTTCCTACAATGAGCAGTTCTTC.

V is TRBV19 and J is TRBJ2-1; D is perhaps TRBD1 (6 bases). CDR1 is LNHDA, CDR2 SQIVND, per germline (reference sequence). The CDR3 extends over 16 amino acids. The ends were cut back, 4 bases at V and 1 base at J, with 14 bases in the middle. The CDR3 nucleotides are TGTGCCAGTAGTAGATCACAGGGTGGGTCCTACAATGAGCAGTTCTTC. Its protein product is CASSRSQGGSYNEQFF.

The chain links TRBV6-1 to TRBJ2-7, with 8 bases matching TRBD1. The ends lost 9 bases at V and 4 bases at J; junction bases unmatched: 8. CDR1 is MNHNS, CDR2 SASEGT, per germline. The CDR3 is made up of 13 amino acids. DNA for the CDR3: TGTGCCAGTGCCCTGACAGGGGCGTACGAGCAGTACTTC. Protein product: CASALTGAYEQYF.

The chain recombines TRBV18 with TRBJ2-3; TRBD2 matches at 9 bases. Trimming removed 1 base from V and 0 bases from J; junction bases left unmatched: 2. Germline V gene lookup returns CDR1 KGHSH and CDR2 LQKENI. The CDR3 consists of 16 residues. As DNA, the CDR3 is TGTGCCAGCTCACCACGGGCGGGAGGGAGCACAGATACGCAGTATTTT. This codes for CASSPRAGGSTDTQYF.

The chain is built from TRBV4-3 and TRBJ2-7; D unclear. This CDR3 has 14 residues. CDR1 and CDR2 (germline): LGHNA, YSLEER. Trimming left V 1 base short and J 1 base short, with 8 bases between. CDR3 nucleotides: TGCGCCAGCAGCCAAGGTTTCACTTCCTACGAGCAGTACTTC. Amino acids: CASSQGFTSYEQYF.

This chain uses TRBV7-8 with TRBJ1-4, with no clear D. CDR3 length equals 12 residues. Germline assignment: CDR1 SGHVS and CDR2 FQNEAQ. V lost 6 bases to trimming and J lost 7 bases, with 9 bases between them. The CDR3 region has the DNA TGTGCCAGCAGACTAGACGGTGAAAAACTGTTTTTT. Protein product: CASRLDGEKLFF.

There are a few counts of this clone. The CDR3 here is CATSRGDQGGEQYF. The CDR3 region has the DNA TGTGCCACCAGCAGGGGAGACCAGGGGGGGGAGCAGTACTTC. The V call is TRBV15, the J call TRBJ2-7, with D possibly called TRBD1 or TRBD2 (7 bases each). Per the germline V gene, CDR1 is LNHNV and CDR2 is YYDKDF (reference sequence). The V and J ends lost 3 bases and 7 bases respectively, with 16 bases between them. The CDR3 sequence is 14 residues long.

The sample holds a few counts of this clone. J is TRBJ1-1 and V is TRBV7-9; maybe TRBD1 (6 bases). This CDR3 is 14 amino acids long. Trimming removed 5 bases at V and 3 bases at J, with 13 bases between. Germline V gene data show CDR1 as SEHNR and CDR2 as FQNEAQ (reference sequence). The CDR3 loop is CASSSTRGDTEAFF. Here the CDR3 DNA reads TGTGCCAGCAGCAGTACCAGGGGAGACACTGAAGCTTTCTTT.

This clone was counted only a few times. V is TRBV28 and J is TRBJ1-3; D ambiguous. Looked up from germline, CDR1 is MDHEN and CDR2 is SYDVKM. Trimming cost V 6 bases and J 4 bases, with 19 bases left between them. There are 16 residues in the CDR3. The CDR3 spells CASRGRIGTGGNTIYF. The CDR3 coding sequence is TGTGCCAGCAGGGGTCGGATCGGAACGGGAGGAAACACCATATATTTT. Full variable domain (outside the CDR3, taken from reference TRBV28 and TRBJ1-3): DVKVTQSSRYLVKRTGEKVFLECVQDMDHENMFWYRQDPGLGLRLIYFSYDVKMKEKGDIPEGYSVSREKKERFSLILESASTNQTSMYLCASRGRIGTGGNTIYFGEGSWLTVV.

A word on this clone: A read error may account for a junction end that differs from germline. CDR3 in DNA: TGTGCTAGCAGCTTAGACCAGGGCCGGTCAGATACGCAGTATTTT. Its protein product is CASSLDQGRSDTQYF. The chain has TRBV7-7 and TRBJ2-3; a possible D gene is TRBD1 (5 bases). CDR1 SSHAT and CDR2 FNYEAQ come from the germline V gene (reference sequence). The CDR3 is 15 residues long.

This chain joins TRBV27 and TRBJ2-7; D remains ambiguous. The V gene's germline CDR1 is MNHEY and CDR2 SMNVEV (reference sequence). The CDR3 contains 11 residues. V lost 3 bases and J lost 2, with 2 bases in between. CDR3 protein: CASSFPYEQYF. The CDR3 DNA reads TGTGCCAGCAGTTTCCCCTACGAGCAGTACTTC.

This clone has a handful of counts. The chain links TRBV19 to TRBJ1-1; no reliable D call. Deletions cut 5 bases from V and 7 bases from J, with 8 bases between. CDR1 and CDR2 from the germline V gene are LNHDA and SQIVND (reference sequence). This CDR3 has 11 residues. CDR3: CASSPGVEAFF. CDR3 nucleotide sequence: TGTGCCAGTAGTCCGGGCGTTGAAGCTTTCTTT.

This rearrangement joins TRBV5-4 to TRBJ1-4; no clear D gene. Germline lookup yields CDR1 SGHNT and CDR2 YYREEE (reference sequence). The CDR3 is 14 residues long. V shed 1 base and J shed 1 base, with 5 bases lying between them. The CDR3 DNA reads as TGTGCCAGCAGCTTGAGTCGAACTAATGAAAAACTGTTTTTT. Its translation is CASSLSRTNEKLFF.

The chain carries TRBV6-4 and TRBJ1-4; D gene unclear. The V gene lost 6 bases and the J gene lost 1 base, with 24 bases spanning the gap. Germline V gene lookup returns CDR1 MRHNA and CDR2 SNTAGT. This CDR3 is built from 19 residues. CDR3 coding DNA: TGTGCCAGCAGGGCCACAGCCCCCGGCCGTAAGGTAACTAATGAAAAACTGTTTTTT. As protein: CASRATAPGRKVTNEKLFF.

The chain joins TRBV9 to TRBJ2-7; D is possibly TRBD1 or TRBD2 (5 bases each). Germline V gene lookup returns CDR1 SGDLS and CDR2 YYNGEE. The CDR3 sequence is 15 residues long. Between the trimmed V and J ends, which lost 0 bases and 0 bases, there was a span of 10 bases. The CDR3 spells CASSVGWGNSYEQYF. The CDR3 region has the DNA TGTGCCAGCAGCGTAGGGTGGGGGAACTCCTACGAGCAGTACTTC.